This entry lists 19 T cell receptor beta chains sequenced from one sample in a study of T cell responses to AZD1222 COVID-19 vaccine (dated by TCRdb to about 2021). Library construction relied on the immunoSEQ multiplex PCR assay. What TCRdb holds here is the immuneACCESS table cut down to in-frame rearrangements. Part of the clones is not present; checked against another copy, under half of the missing clones reflect an unresolved V gene, and the others are unexplained. For this sample the table gives some 140,000 clones, of which roughly 87% were detected only once. The top ten hold roughly a tenth of the sample. The sample's time point label, decoded: about 28 days (+/-7) after the second vaccine dose. Sample: peripheral blood, taken 28 days after the second AZD1222 dose. The receptors originated from an adult who received the AZD1222 COVID-19 vaccine.

V is TRBV27 and J is TRBJ1-2; TRBD1 aligns across 10 bases. Germline CDR1 MNHEY, CDR2 SMNVEV (reference sequence). This CDR3 spans 14 amino acids. The V segment lost 4 bases and the J segment 7 bases; nucleotides outside the gene matches: 6. CDR3 loop: CASSSSGQGSGYTF. In nucleotides, the CDR3 is TGTGCCAGCAGTTCCTCGGGACAGGGGAGTGGCTACACCTTC.

This sequence joins TRBV7-3 and TRBJ2-2; D unresolved. Between the trimmed V and J ends, which lost 1 base and 7 bases, there was a span of 4 bases. There are 12 residues in the CDR3. Germline V gene data show CDR1 as SGHTA and CDR2 as FQGTGA. DNA of the CDR3: TGTGCCAGCAGCTTAAACGGCGGGGAGCTGTTTTTT. Protein sequence: CASSLNGGELFF.

This chain links TRBV15 with TRBJ2-5, with TRBD1 identical over 10 bases. V trimming: 3 bases; J trimming: 5 bases; junction bases outside the gene matches: 3. The CDR3 is 14 residues long. Germline CDR1 reads LNHNV; CDR2 reads YYDKDF (reference sequence). CDR3 in DNA: TGTGCCACCAGCAGGCAGGGACAGGGGGAGACCCAGTACTTC. This gives the protein CATSRQGQGETQYF. Together with reference TRBV15 and TRBJ2-5, the CDR3 gives the full variable domain: DAMVIQNPRYQVTQFGKPVTLSCSQTLNHNVMYWYQQKSSQAPKLLFHYYDKDFNNEADTPDNFQSRRPNTSFCFLDIRSPGLGDTAMYLCATSRQGQGETQYFGPGTRLLVL.

The chain joins TRBV4-2 to TRBJ1-3; 8 bases agree with TRBD1. From germline, CDR1 is LGHNA and CDR2 YNFKEQ. The trim removed 2 bases at V and 2 bases at J, leaving 5 bases unmatched. The length of the CDR3 is 16 residues. CDR3 sequence (DNA): TGTGCCAGCAGCCAACAAGGACAGGGACCTGGAAACACCATATATTTT. This encodes CASSQQGQGPGNTIYF.

This chain links TRBV29-1 with TRBJ1-2; 8 nucleotides line up with TRBD1. From germline, CDR1 is SQVTM and CDR2 ANQGSEA. Unmatched junction bases numbered 4, after V lost 1 base and J lost 6 bases. The CDR3 has 13 amino acids. CDR3 DNA sequence: TGCAGCGTTGAAGTGCAACAGGGGGATGGCTACACCTTC. Translated: CSVEVQQGDGYTF.

This rearrangement joins TRBV7-3 to TRBJ1-2; 7 positions match TRBD1. CDR1 and CDR2 (germline): SGHTA, FQGTGA. This CDR3 spans 15 amino acids. V lost 2 bases, J lost 5 bases, and 8 bases stayed unmatched. The CDR3 protein is CASSLDRDPGYGYTF. In nucleotides, the CDR3 is TGTGCCAGCAGCTTAGACAGGGACCCTGGGTATGGCTACACCTTC.

The chain carries TRBV2 and TRBJ1-5, with 8 nucleotides matching TRBD1. The ends lost 2 bases at V and 7 bases at J; junction bases unmatched: 16. The length of the CDR3 is 18 residues. Germline V lookup: CDR1 SNHLY, CDR2 FYNNEI. The CDR3 here is CASSEQAPGGRLVQPQHF. DNA for the CDR3: TGTGCCAGCAGTGAACAGGCGCCAGGGGGCCGCTTGGTGCAGCCCCAGCATTTT.

This clone has a single count. The genes are TRBV20-1 and TRBJ2-5; D is undetermined. Trimming removed 4 bases at V and 6 bases at J, with 9 bases between. The length of the CDR3 is 11 residues. The germline V gene has CDR1 DFQATT and CDR2 SNEGSKA (reference sequence). The CDR3 spells CSAKASQTQYF. The CDR3 DNA reads as TGCAGTGCTAAGGCTAGTCAGACCCAGTACTTC.

The chain combines TRBV19 with TRBJ1-2; TRBD1 aligns across 7 bases. The CDR3 is 13 residues long. J lost 1 base, V lost 5 bases, and 1 base had no gene match. Germline CDR1 and CDR2: LNHDA and SQIVND (reference sequence). The CDR3 nucleotides are TGTGCCAGTAGTGACAGGGATAACTATGGCTACACCTTC. This codes for CASSDRDNYGYTF.

The chain couples TRBV7-7 to TRBJ2-5, with 10 bases fitting TRBD2. Looked up from germline, CDR1 is SSHAT and CDR2 is FNYEAQ (reference sequence). J was trimmed by 1 base and V by 0 bases; bases with no gene match: 5. CDR3 length equals 17 residues. CDR3 in amino acids: CASSLALGTSAQETQYF. DNA for the CDR3: TGTGCCAGCAGCTTAGCGCTCGGGACTAGCGCCCAAGAGACCCAGTACTTC.

This clone was seen a single time. The chain links TRBV5-1 to TRBJ1-2, with D possibly being TRBD1 (6 bases). V gave up 0 bases and J gave up 4 bases, with 7 bases separating them. Per germline, CDR1 SGHRS and CDR2 YFSETQ. The CDR3 consists of 13 residues. CDR3 amino acids: CASSLDRAYGYTF. Here the CDR3 DNA reads TGCGCCAGCAGCTTGGACAGGGCCTATGGCTACACCTTC.

The chain uses TRBV7-9 and TRBJ2-1, with D maybe TRBD2 (5 bases). V lost 7 bases and J 8 bases, leaving 12 bases between the germline ends. Germline V gene data show CDR1 as SEHNR and CDR2 as FQNEAQ (reference sequence). This CDR3 has 12 amino acids. The CDR3 loop reads CASTPAEDEQFF. The DNA of the CDR3 is TGTGCCAGCACCCCAGCGGAGGATGAGCAGTTCTTC.

V usage is TRBV4-1 and J usage is TRBJ1-1; no firm D call. The CDR3 consists of 15 residues. Deletions cut 6 bases from V and 7 bases from J, with 21 bases between. From germline, CDR1 is MGHRA and CDR2 YSYEKL. CDR3 region: CASRSRLGLVLEAFF. The DNA for the CDR3 is TGCGCCAGCAGATCAAGACTAGGCCTCGTCCTTGAAGCTTTCTTT.

The genes are TRBV29-1 and TRBJ1-4, with 11 nucleotides matching TRBD1. This CDR3 contains 12 residues. J gave up 7 bases and V 6 bases, and 1 base lay outside the gene matches. Germline loops: CDR1 SQVTM, CDR2 ANQGSEA. The CDR3 nucleotides read TGCAGCGTGGGACAGGGGGTTGAAAAACTGTTTTTT. It specifies CSVGQGVEKLFF.

V gene TRBV4-2 combines with J gene TRBJ2-1, with 9 nucleotides matching TRBD2. Trimming cost V 1 base and J 8 bases; bases outside gene matches: 12. The CDR3 extends over 17 amino acids. From germline, CDR1 is LGHNA and CDR2 YNFKEQ. The CDR3 DNA reads as TGTGCCAGCAGCCAAGTTGGGGTGCGGGAGGGTGCCGATGAGCAGTTCTTC. It translates to CASSQVGVREGADEQFF.

Here the CDR3 reads CASSSAGANSGNTIYF. CDR3 nucleotide sequence: TGTGCCAGCAGTTCGGCAGGGGCCAACTCTGGAAACACCATATATTTT. The genes are TRBV6-5 and TRBJ1-3, with D maybe TRBD1 (6 bases). The ends were cut back, 4 bases at V and 0 bases at J, with 13 bases in the middle. The CDR3 is 16 amino acids. In germline, CDR1 is MNHEY, CDR2 SVGAGI.

The chain combines TRBV30 with TRBJ1-2, with D maybe TRBD1 (6 bases). Germline assignment: CDR1 GTSNPN and CDR2 SVGIG (reference sequence). Between the trimmed V and J ends, which lost 2 bases and 6 bases, there was a span of 16 bases. The CDR3 loop spans 14 amino acids. In nucleotides, the CDR3 is TGTGCCTGGAGTAGGACAGTCAGTTCGGATGGCTACACCTTC. Its translation: CAWSRTVSSDGYTF.

This chain links TRBV10-2 with TRBJ1-5; D is perhaps TRBD1 (6 bases). V was cut by 7 bases and J by 2 bases, with 12 bases left in between. Per the germline V gene, CDR1 is WSHSY and CDR2 is SAAADI. The CDR3 has 14 amino acids. The chain's CDR3 is CASKEYRGNQPQHF. The CDR3 DNA is TGCGCCAGCAAAGAGTACAGGGGCAATCAGCCCCAGCATTTT.

The chain has TRBV9 and TRBJ1-2; 10 bases map to TRBD1. Germline assignment: CDR1 SGDLS and CDR2 YYNGEE. V was pared by 0 bases and J by 8 bases, with 4 bases of the junction left unmatched. The CDR3 runs to 14 residues. Written as DNA, the CDR3 is TGTGCCAGCAGCGTAGACGGACAGGGGGGCGGCTACACCTTC. This gives the protein CASSVDGQGGGYTF. The full variable domain, rest sourced from reference TRBV9 and TRBJ1-2, is DSGVTQTPKHLITATGQRVTLRCSPRSGDLSVYWYQQSLDQGLQFLIQYYNGEERAKGNILERFSAQQFPDLHSELNLSSLELGDSALYFCASSVDGQGGGYTFGSGTRLTVV.